These T cell receptor beta chains were read from a single sample in a study of tumor and adjacent non-tumor tissue in lung cancer. One entry per CDR3 protein results from TCRdb running MiXCR on the multiplex PCR reads. The sample shows 75,000 to 95,000 distinct CDR3 sequences, over 60% of them seen only once. Material: lung tumor tissue. The receptors derive from a woman in her thirties or forties with non-small cell lung cancer. Both conserved end residues are part of each CDR3.

CDR3 length: 13; J gene: TRBJ2-7; V gene: TRBV6-2/TRBV6-3; CDR3 protein: CVSGRAHSYEQYF
CDR3 length: 12; J gene: TRBJ2-4; V gene: TRBV6-2/TRBV6-3; CDR3 protein: CASIRPQGIQYF
CDR3 length: 15; J gene: TRBJ2-3; V gene: TRBV6-2/TRBV6-3; CDR3 protein: CASSYRGSITDTQYF
CDR3 length: 13; J gene: TRBJ1-2; V gene: TRBV7-9; CDR3 protein: CVSSPQGDYGYTF
CDR3 length: 19; J gene: TRBJ1-3; V gene: TRBV20-1; CDR3 protein: CSARPPGQTFPFSGNTIYF
CDR3 length: 13; J gene: TRBJ1-2; V gene: TRBV6-5; CDR3 protein: CASSEGARSGYAF
CDR3 length: 16; J gene: TRBJ1-3; V gene: TRBV12-3/TRBV12-4; CDR3 protein: CASARGVAVSGNTIYF
CDR3 length: 11; J gene: TRBJ2-1; V gene: TRBV29-1; CDR3 protein: CSVPTDTEEFF
CDR3 length: 14; J gene: TRBJ2-2; V gene: TRBV29-1; CDR3 protein: CSIRVQGDAGELVF
CDR3 length: 13; J gene: TRBJ1-5; V gene: TRBV4-2; CDR3 protein: CASSQDPYQPQHF
CDR3 length: 15; J gene: TRBJ2-2; V gene: TRBV5-1; CDR3 protein: CASSPREGTRRELFF
CDR3 length: 15; J gene: TRBJ1-3; V gene: TRBV6-5; CDR3 protein: CASSYSVSAGNTIYF
CDR3 length: 14; J gene: TRBJ2-2; V gene: TRBV6-5; CDR3 protein: CASNYEGNTGELSF
CDR3 length: 14; J gene: TRBJ2-1; V gene: TRBV28; CDR3 protein: CASSSGASYNEQFF
CDR3 length: 13; J gene: TRBJ2-7; V gene: TRBV25-1; CDR3 protein: CARLPGLAYEQYF
CDR3 length: 15; J gene: TRBJ1-3; V gene: TRBV6-5; CDR3 protein: CASCYSVCAGNTICF
CDR3 length: 12; J gene: TRBJ2-3; V gene: TRBV11-1; CDR3 protein: CASSPGRDTHYF
CDR3 length: 15; J gene: TRBJ2-5; V gene: TRBV11-2; CDR3 protein: CASSLVTGAGETQYF
CDR3 length: 15; J gene: TRBJ2-6; V gene: TRBV29-1; CDR3 protein: CSVDFGDSGANVLTF
CDR3 length: 13; J gene: TRBJ1-2; V gene: TRBV11-3; CDR3 protein: CASRQGCNYGYTF
CDR3 length: 14; J gene: TRBJ2-7; V gene: TRBV2; CDR3 protein: CASSPPEGDYEQYF
CDR3 length: 15; J gene: TRBJ2-1; V gene: TRBV6-1; CDR3 protein: CASSAGQGGSSEQFF
CDR3 length: 15; J gene: TRBJ2-1; V gene: TRBV30; CDR3 protein: CAWSATGSSHNEQFF
CDR3 length: 15; J gene: TRBJ2-1; V gene: TRBV6-1; CDR3 protein: CAISEGGLTGNEQFF
CDR3 length: 13; J gene: TRBJ2-3; V gene: TRBV5-1; CDR3 protein: CANSSSSTDTPYF
CDR3 length: 14; J gene: TRBJ1-1; V gene: TRBV11-2; CDR3 protein: CASNPDRGGTEGFF
CDR3 length: 14; J gene: TRBJ1-2; V gene: TRBV11-2; CDR3 protein: CTSRLGTGNYGYTF
CDR3 length: 15; J gene: TRBJ1-5; V gene: TRBV12-3/TRBV12-4; CDR3 protein: CASSPDTINNQPQHF
CDR3 length: 14; J gene: TRBJ2-1; V gene: TRBV7-2; CDR3 protein: CASSAGSRGTEQFF
CDR3 length: 16; J gene: TRBJ2-7; V gene: TRBV29-1; CDR3 protein: CSVDGLAGGPRDEQYF
CDR3 length: 14; J gene: TRBJ2-7; V gene: TRBV6-6; CDR3 protein: CASNYEQGSGKHYF
CDR3 length: 13; J gene: TRBJ1-2; V gene: TRBV14; CDR3 protein: CANSQGPNYGYTF
CDR3 length: 15; J gene: TRBJ1-2; V gene: TRBV28; CDR3 protein: CASSIHKTGVRGYTF
CDR3 length: 14; J gene: TRBJ1-4; V gene: TRBV2; CDR3 protein: CASIAGATNEKLFF
CDR3 length: 12; J gene: TRBJ2-7; V gene: TRBV28; CDR3 protein: CASSTLLNEQYF
CDR3 length: 14; J gene: TRBJ2-7; V gene: TRBV20-1; CDR3 protein: CSDSAWQGNYDQYF
CDR3 length: 14; J gene: TRBJ1-6; V gene: TRBV7-3; CDR3 protein: CASSLQGVNSPLHF
CDR3 length: 15; J gene: TRBJ2-3; V gene: TRBV6-5; CDR3 protein: CARRYRPGAEDTQYF
CDR3 length: 14; J gene: TRBJ1-1; V gene: TRBV29-1; CDR3 protein: CSVEEATGYSEAFF
CDR3 length: 13; J gene: TRBJ2-2; V gene: TRBV28; CDR3 protein: CASRRAVTGELFF
CDR3 length: 14; J gene: TRBJ2-7; V gene: TRBV11-3; CDR3 protein: CASSHGQGSYEQYF
CDR3 length: 18; J gene: TRBJ2-5; V gene: TRBV6-1; CDR3 protein: CASSEDSGGAIGQETQYF
CDR3 length: 15; J gene: TRBJ2-6; V gene: TRBV6-1; CDR3 protein: CVSRVGGSGANVLTF
CDR3 length: 13; J gene: TRBJ2-1; V gene: TRBV29-1; CDR3 protein: CSAVGLTYNEQFF
CDR3 length: 16; J gene: TRBJ1-1; V gene: TRBV11-2; CDR3 protein: CTSSLDSGLADTKAFF
CDR3 length: 15; J gene: TRBJ1-4; V gene: TRBV7-9; CDR3 protein: CASSPRDRSNEKLFF
CDR3 length: 13; J gene: TRBJ1-2; V gene: TRBV20-1; CDR3 protein: CSARAQRNYGYTF
CDR3 length: 11; J gene: TRBJ1-2; V gene: TRBV6-6; CDR3 protein: CASNNKDGYTF
CDR3 length: 13; J gene: TRBJ2-3; V gene: TRBV29-1; CDR3 protein: CTTGLALTDTQYF
CDR3 length: 14; J gene: TRBJ2-7; V gene: TRBV20-1; CDR3 protein: CSAPTSEASGEQYF
CDR3 length: 13; J gene: TRBJ1-6; V gene: TRBV5-1; CDR3 protein: CASSLGQSSPLHF
CDR3 length: 16; J gene: TRBJ2-3; V gene: TRBV6-1; CDR3 protein: CASNERRTGRTDAQYF
CDR3 length: 15; J gene: TRBJ2-7; V gene: TRBV6-5; CDR3 protein: CASSYNVGGSCEQYF
CDR3 length: 15; J gene: TRBJ2-3; V gene: TRBV6-5; CDR3 protein: CASSYSQTGTDTQYF
CDR3 length: 17; J gene: TRBJ2-3; V gene: TRBV11-3; CDR3 protein: CVSSLEGVLAPIDTQFF